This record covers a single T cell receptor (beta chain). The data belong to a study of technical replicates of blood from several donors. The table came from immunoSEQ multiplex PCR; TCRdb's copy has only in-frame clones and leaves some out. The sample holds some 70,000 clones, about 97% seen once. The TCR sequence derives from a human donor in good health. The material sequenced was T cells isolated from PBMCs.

In DNA, the CDR3 is TGTGCCAGCAGTTTCTCGGACAGTATTCCCTACGAGCAGTACTTC. Translated: CASSFSDSIPYEQYF. V is TRBV28 and J is TRBJ2-7, with D tentatively TRBD1 (6 bases). CDR3 length: 15 residues. Germline CDR1 and CDR2: MDHEN and SYDVKM. V was pared by 3 bases and J by 2 bases, with 14 bases between.